The 24 T cell receptor beta chains presented below share a single source sample, sequenced in a study of Ad26.COV2.S vaccination and SARS-CoV-2 variants. Clones were read by immunoSEQ multiplex PCR, and TCRdb kept only the in-frame ones, dropping some. This table has under 150,000 clones, around 86% appearing once. The specimen comprised peripheral blood, sampled after recovery from COVID-19. The receptors were sampled from a human donor who had recovered from COVID-19.

The chain employs TRBV12-2 and TRBJ1-5; the DNA was not used to check the table's D call, TRBD1. TRBV12-2 is labeled a pseudogene. The length of the CDR3 is 12 residues. CDR3 DNA: TGTGCAAGTCGCCCTGACAGACAGCCCCAGCATTTT. It specifies CASRPDRQPQHF.

The CDR3 DNA is TGCGCCAGCAGCCAAGATTGGCCGGGACTAGCGGTAATAGCCTCCTACAATGAGCAGTTCTTC. Its translation is CASSQDWPGLAVIASYNEQFF. V gene TRBV4-3 combines with J gene TRBJ2-1; 11 bases fit TRBD2. This CDR3 is 21 amino acids long. Trimming at V came to 0 bases and at J to 0 bases, leaving 13 bases not matched to a gene. Germline-derived CDR1 and CDR2 are LGHNA and YSLEER.

The gene calls are TRBV28 and TRBJ2-5; possibly TRBD2 for D (6 bases). The CDR3 totals 14 residues. Germline CDR1 and CDR2: MDHEN and SYDVKM. V dropped 2 bases and J dropped 4 bases, with 11 bases sitting between them. The CDR3: CASSLMGGGETQYF. The CDR3 nucleotides are TGTGCCAGCAGTTTAATGGGGGGAGGAGAGACCCAGTACTTC.

The chain recombines TRBV5-1 with TRBJ2-7, with D possibly TRBD1 on 6 matching bases. V was clipped by 3 bases and J by 2 bases, with 12 bases between them. The CDR3 loop spans 14 amino acids. Per germline, CDR1 SGHRS and CDR2 YFSETQ. The CDR3 loop reads CASSSGQQTYEQYF. The CDR3 DNA reads TGCGCCAGCAGCTCTGGACAGCAGACCTACGAGCAGTACTTC.

This chain joins TRBV6-5 and TRBJ1-2; D is undetermined. Germline CDR1 and CDR2: MNHEY and SVGAGI. V was cut by 0 bases and J by 7 bases, with 9 bases left in between. The length of the CDR3 is 13 residues. Here the CDR3 reads CASSYSTRSGYTF. The CDR3, as DNA: TGTGCCAGCAGTTACTCGACCAGGAGTGGCTACACCTTC.

This chain connects TRBV5-8 to TRBJ2-5, with D possibly matching TRBD1 (6 bases). The CDR3 has 12 residues. CDR1 is SGHTS, CDR2 YDEGEE, per germline. V shed 3 bases and J shed 9 bases, with 12 bases lying between them. CDR3 loop: CASSSGQRAQYF. CDR3 in DNA: TGTGCCAGCAGCTCCGGACAGAGGGCCCAGTACTTC. Supplemented by reference TRBV5-8 and TRBJ2-5, the full variable domain reads EAGVTQSPTHLIKTRGQQATLRCSPISGHTSVYWYQQALGLGLQFLLWYDEGEERNRGNFPPRFSGRQFPNYSSELNVNALELEDSALYLCASSSGQRAQYFGPGTRLLVL.

This clone showed up just once. This chain connects TRBV6-5 to TRBJ2-2; D unclear. CDR1 is MNHEY, CDR2 SVGAGI, per germline. This CDR3 contains 15 residues. The V end lost 5 bases, the J end lost 7 bases, and 17 bases lay between the germline ends. This CDR3 reads CASSPDILGYGELFF. The CDR3, as DNA: TGTGCCAGCAGTCCCGACATTTTAGGGTACGGGGAGCTGTTTTTT.

The V call is TRBV7-8, the J call TRBJ1-3, with D possibly TRBD1 on 6 matching bases. The length of the CDR3 is 15 residues. Trimming pared 1 base from V and 8 bases from J, leaving 15 bases between. CDR1 is SGHVS and CDR2 is FQNEAQ in the germline V gene. The CDR3 region is CASSLGGGLGYTIYF. The CDR3 nucleotides are TGTGCCAGCAGCTTAGGGGGGGGCCTTGGTTACACCATATATTTT.

V gene TRBV28 combines with J gene TRBJ2-7; maybe TRBD2 (6 bases). Trimming shortened V by 7 bases and J by 2 bases, and 18 bases separated the two germline ends. Looked up from germline, CDR1 is MDHEN and CDR2 is SYDVKM. This CDR3 is built from 15 residues. The CDR3 loop is CASKSSWLAPYEQYF. The CDR3 coding sequence is TGTGCCAGCAAATCCTCGTGGCTAGCGCCCTACGAGCAGTACTTC.

This CDR3 reads CATSNPVRRTDTQYF. CDR3 DNA sequence: TGTGCCACCAGCAACCCGGTGCGGCGCACAGATACGCAGTATTTT. The gene calls are TRBV15 and TRBJ2-3; D not certain. Looked up from germline, CDR1 is LNHNV and CDR2 is YYDKDF (reference sequence). V lost 4 bases, J lost 1 base, and 12 bases lay in between. The CDR3 is 15 amino acids.

This chain joins TRBV19 and TRBJ2-7; 9 nucleotides agree with TRBD1. This CDR3 region has 16 residues. Germline V gene data show CDR1 as LNHDA and CDR2 as SQIVND (reference sequence). J gave up 3 bases and V 4 bases, and 10 bases lay outside the gene matches. This CDR3 reads CASSRTTGGFNYEQYF. The CDR3, as DNA: TGTGCCAGTAGTAGGACCACAGGGGGCTTTAACTACGAGCAGTACTTC.

The gene calls are TRBV11-2 and TRBJ2-7; unclear D gene. Germline V gives CDR1 SGHAT, CDR2 FQNNGV. Trimming stripped 4 bases from V and 4 bases from J, with 14 bases between. The CDR3 has 14 amino acids. CDR3 protein: CASSYLPAGYEQYF. CDR3 nucleotide sequence: TGTGCCAGCAGCTACTTGCCCGCCGGATACGAGCAGTACTTC.

This rearrangement joins TRBV7-2 to TRBJ2-5; TRBD2 is a possible D gene (5 bases). V was cut by 5 bases and J by 3 bases, with 13 bases left in between. Per germline, CDR1 SGHTA and CDR2 FQGNSA. This CDR3 contains 14 residues. CDR3 DNA sequence: TGTGCCAGCAGCCCGAGGGCCGCCGAAGAGACCCAGTACTTC. Translated: CASSPRAAEETQYF.

The CDR3 coding sequence is TGTGCCAGTAGTAAACTTACCGGGACAGGGAAGTACAATGAGCAGTTCTTC. Its translation: CASSKLTGTGKYNEQFF. The V gene is TRBV19, the J gene TRBJ2-1, with 9 bases identical to TRBD1. Germline values: CDR1 LNHDA, CDR2 SQIVND (reference sequence). The CDR3 contains 17 residues. With V trimmed by 4 bases and J by 4 bases, 11 bases remained unmatched.

The chain joins TRBV24-1 to TRBJ2-5, with 9 bases identical to TRBD2. V dropped 5 bases and J dropped 2; count of bases not matched to a gene: 8. CDR1 and CDR2 (germline): KGHDR, SFDVKD. The CDR3 totals 16 residues. This CDR3 reads CATSGLAGPLQETQYF. The CDR3 nucleotides read TGTGCCACCAGTGGGCTAGCGGGGCCGTTGCAAGAGACCCAGTACTTC.

Remarks on this clone: Other DNA sequences in the same sample also yield this CDR3. The CDR3 here is CATSARQGSYGYTF. DNA of the CDR3: TGTGCCACCAGTGCCCGACAGGGGAGCTATGGCTACACCTTC. The rearrangement links TRBV24-1 to TRBJ1-2; 8 bases are a match to TRBD1. The CDR3 is made up of 14 amino acids. CDR1 and CDR2 (germline): KGHDR, SFDVKD. With 5 bases clipped from V and 4 bases from J, the junction kept 5 bases outside the gene matches.

This clone was seen a handful of times. The chain employs TRBV5-1 and TRBJ2-7; possibly TRBD2 for D (5 bases). CDR3 length: 12 residues. V shed 6 bases and J shed 4 bases, with 11 bases lying between them. Germline loops: CDR1 SGHRS, CDR2 YFSETQ. CDR3 sequence reads: CASNAGGYEQYF. In nucleotides, the CDR3 is TGCGCCAGCAATGCTGGAGGTTACGAGCAGTACTTC.

This clone was picked up many times. This rearrangement joins TRBV2 to TRBJ1-2; D is possibly TRBD1 (5 bases). The CDR3 contains 16 residues. Trimming took off 4 bases at V and 2 bases at J, with 17 bases between the two ends. The germline gives CDR1 SNHLY, CDR2 FYNNEI. The DNA of the CDR3 is TGTGCCAGCAGTGCCAGGGCCAACCCGACGAACTATGGCTACACCTTC. Encoded protein: CASSARANPTNYGYTF.

This chain links TRBV30 with TRBJ2-1; no definite D call. The CDR3 runs to 10 residues. Looked up from germline, CDR1 is GTSNPN and CDR2 is SVGIG (reference sequence). Trimming took off 3 bases at V and 6 bases at J, with 3 bases between the two ends. CDR3 protein: CAWRTNEQFF. The CDR3, as DNA: TGTGCCTGGAGAACCAATGAGCAGTTCTTC.

The chain links TRBV11-3 to TRBJ2-2, with 12 bases identical to TRBD2. Losses at the gene ends were 5 bases for V and 5 bases for J; bases not matched to a gene: 9. Per the germline V gene, CDR1 is SGHNT and CDR2 is YENEEA. The CDR3 loop spans 17 amino acids. DNA for the CDR3: TGTGCCAGCAGCGCCCACGCTAGCGGGGGGGCTACCGGGGAGCTGTTTTTT. It translates to CASSAHASGGATGELFF.

The CDR3 reads CASSPPPHISGNTIYF. The CDR3 DNA reads TGTGCCAGCTCACCACCGCCCCACATCTCTGGAAACACCATATATTTT. The chain links TRBV18 to TRBJ1-3; D gene unclear. The CDR3 is 16 amino acids. Germline loops: CDR1 KGHSH, CDR2 LQKENI. Trimming removed 0 bases at V and 0 bases at J, with 9 bases between. The complete variable domain, with remaining parts taken from reference TRBV18 and TRBJ1-3, reads NAGVMQNPRHLVRRRGQEARLRCSPMKGHSHVYWYRQLPEEGLKFMVYLQKENIIDESGMPKERFSAEFPKEGPSILRIQQVVRGDSAAYFCASSPPPHISGNTIYFGEGSWLTVV.

The V gene is TRBV7-2, the J gene TRBJ1-1; perhaps TRBD1 as D (5 bases). Trimming cost V 5 bases and J 4 bases, with 11 bases left between them. CDR3 length: 13 amino acids. CDR1 and CDR2 (germline): SGHTA, FQGNSA. DNA for the CDR3: TGTGCCAGCAGCGACAGCCCTACCACTGAAGCTTTCTTT. It yields the protein CASSDSPTTEAFF.

The V call is TRBV13, the J call TRBJ2-2, with D hard to call. Trimming left V 3 bases short and J 4 bases short, with 12 bases between. Germline CDR1 is PRHDT and CDR2 is FYEKMQ (reference sequence). The CDR3 is 15 amino acids. The CDR3 DNA follows: TGTGCCAGCAGCTTTTCCAATAGTCGCACCGGGGAGCTGTTTTTT. Protein sequence: CASSFSNSRTGELFF.

V and J are TRBV28 and TRBJ2-7; TRBD1 is a possible D gene (6 bases). V was clipped by 4 bases and J by 3 bases, with 19 bases between them. The CDR3 totals 16 residues. Germline CDR1 MDHEN, CDR2 SYDVKM. CDR3 protein: CASSYRVFETGYEQYF. In nucleotides, the CDR3 is TGTGCCAGCAGTTACAGGGTATTTGAGACGGGCTACGAGCAGTACTTC.